The clone carrying this T cell receptor beta chain showed up just a few times. The antigen is not known. Sequenced by immunoSEQ multiplex PCR; TCRdb stores in-frame clones only, minus some. The data show more than 2 million clones, about 93% seen once. The entry originates in a study of shared clonotypes between healthy human individuals. Terminally differentiated effector memory CD45RA+ cells were excluded by CCR7 positive selection of CD45RO-negative cells. This CDR3 region has 16 residues. V lost 5 bases and J lost 3, with 16 bases in between. Germline assignment: CDR1 LNHDA and CDR2 SQIVND (reference sequence). Study-wide results and limits: The donor pool, a small one, limited the genetic and exposure-history diversity represented. Between a few donors, naive CD4 clonotypes were shared at a level of around 4.9%. At large depth, rarefaction still showed sorted-subset sequencing to be incomplete.

The chain uses TRBV19 and TRBJ2-2; D is perhaps TRBD1 (6 bases). This TCR came from a man aged 18 to 29 in good health. Some clones in this sample may be carry-over from other donors' samples. The sample consisted of naive CD8+ T cells from PBMCs. The CDR3 bases are TGTGCCAGTAGTGCCGAACCGGGACACTACACCGGGGAGCTGTTTTTT. It codes for CASSAEPGHYTGELFF.